Sequencing of this T cell receptor (beta chain) was carried out in a study of control samples from healthy donors and cancer patients. Some clones are missing from TCRdb's copy, which holds only in-frame ones; the method was immunoSEQ multiplex PCR. In the table there are over 65,000 clones, roughly 89% of which are singletons. Germline CDR1 is SGHTA and CDR2 is FQGNSA. The CDR3 length is 14 residues. J gave up 7 bases and V 5 bases, and 6 bases lay outside the gene matches. The sequence derives from a woman aged 45-59 years with colorectal cancer. The gene calls are TRBV7-2 and TRBJ2-1, with TRBD1 matching over 9 bases. The sample comprised PBMCs. The CDR3 nucleotides are TGTGCCAGCAGCCTAATGGACAGGGGAAATGAGCAGTTCTTC. Translating gives CASSLMDRGNEQFF.